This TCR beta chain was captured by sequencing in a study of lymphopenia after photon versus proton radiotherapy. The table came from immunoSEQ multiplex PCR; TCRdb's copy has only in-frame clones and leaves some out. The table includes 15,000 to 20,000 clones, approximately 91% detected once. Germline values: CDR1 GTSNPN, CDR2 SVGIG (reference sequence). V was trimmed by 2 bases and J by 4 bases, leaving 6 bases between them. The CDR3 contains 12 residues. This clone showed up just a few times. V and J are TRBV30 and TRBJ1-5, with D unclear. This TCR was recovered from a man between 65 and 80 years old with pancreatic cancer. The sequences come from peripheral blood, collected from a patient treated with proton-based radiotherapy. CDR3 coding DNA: TGTGCCTGGAGTTTGGGGAATCAGCCCCAGCATTTT. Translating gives CAWSLGNQPQHF.